These 29 T cell receptor beta chains were all obtained from the same sample, sequenced in a study of blood T cell repertoires in COVID-19. Assay: immunoSEQ multiplex PCR; the TCRdb copy retains only in-frame clones and omits some. The data contain about 350,000 clones, more than 70% of them singletons. The sequencing sample was made of PBMCs or T cells enriched from blood (not recorded which). Source of these receptors: a woman in her twenties or thirties who had recovered from COVID-19.

The CDR3 here is CASSEWTGGNTEAFF. Here the CDR3 DNA reads TGTGCCAGCAGTGAGTGGACAGGGGGGAACACTGAAGCTTTCTTT. The chain recombines TRBV25-1 with TRBJ1-1; 10 bases are shared with TRBD1. The CDR3 loop spans 15 amino acids. Germline V gene sequence: CDR1 MGHDK, CDR2 SYGVNS. Losses at the gene ends were 3 bases for V and 1 base for J; bases not matched to a gene: 2.

The rearrangement links TRBV7-9 to TRBJ1-2, with D possibly being TRBD1 (6 bases). In germline, CDR1 is SEHNR, CDR2 FQNEAQ (reference sequence). Trimming removed 5 bases at V and 8 bases at J, with 12 bases between. The CDR3 covers 12 residues. The CDR3 DNA is TGTGCCAGCAGCATACAGGGTCACGGCTACACCTTC. This sequence encodes CASSIQGHGYTF. The full variable domain, rest sourced from reference TRBV7-9 and TRBJ1-2, is DTGVSQNPRHKITKRGQNVTFRCDPISEHNRLYWYRQTLGQGPEFLTYFQNEAQLEKSRLLSDRFSAERPKGSFSTLEIQRTEQGDSAMYLCASSIQGHGYTFGSGTRLTVV.

The chain carries TRBV6-6 and TRBJ1-5, with D possibly being TRBD1 (5 bases). V lost 9 bases to trimming and J lost 2 bases, with 14 bases between them. Germline lookup yields CDR1 MNHNY and CDR2 SVGAGI (reference sequence). The CDR3 is 14 residues long. CDR3 in amino acids: CASQTGDRNQPQHF. CDR3 coding DNA: TGTGCCAGTCAGACGGGGGACCGCAATCAGCCCCAGCATTTT.

The rearrangement uses TRBV11-3 and TRBJ1-1; tentative D call: TRBD1 (5 bases). In germline, CDR1 is SGHNT, CDR2 YENEEA. CDR3 size: 13 residues. Trimming took 5 bases from V and 2 from J, leaving 9 bases between them. In DNA form, the CDR3 reads TGTGCCAGCAGCACCGGGACTAACACTGAAGCTTTCTTT. Protein product: CASSTGTNTEAFF.

The J gene is TRBJ1-1, the V gene TRBV19; D is possibly TRBD1 (6 bases). V lost 10 bases, J lost 1 base, and 19 bases lay in between. The CDR3 is made up of 15 amino acids. The germline CDR1 and CDR2 sequences are LNHDA and SQIVND (reference sequence). The chain's CDR3 is CAIFGVRRGNTEAFF. The CDR3, as DNA: TGTGCCATTTTTGGGGTGCGCAGGGGGAACACTGAAGCTTTCTTT.

This clone showed up just a few times. The chain recombines TRBV12-3 or TRBV12-4 with TRBJ1-2, with D unresolved. V lost 4 bases and J lost 10, with 16 bases in between. The CDR3 loop spans 13 amino acids. The CDR3 DNA sequence: TGTGCCAGCAGTTCGGCCGGTGCGGCCCTCTACACCTTC. Protein: CASSSAGAALYTF.

The rearrangement joins TRBV6-1 to TRBJ1-6; TRBD1 might be the D (6 bases). Germline CDR1 and CDR2: MNHNS and SASEGT. The CDR3 has 14 residues. V lost 1 base to trimming and J lost 6 bases, with 7 bases between them. The CDR3 loop reads CASSEVRGNSPLHF. The CDR3 DNA follows: TGTGCCAGCAGTGAAGTCAGGGGTAATTCACCCCTCCACTTT.

The chain has TRBV6-5 and TRBJ1-5, with TRBD1 matching 7 bases. The CDR3 is 15 residues long. The J segment lost 2 bases and the V segment lost 5 bases, leaving 6 bases of the junction unmatched. CDR1 MNHEY and CDR2 SVGAGI come from the germline V gene. CDR3 protein: CASSTTGYGNQPQHF. The DNA of the CDR3 is TGTGCCAGCAGTACGACAGGGTATGGCAATCAGCCCCAGCATTTT.

The rearrangement uses TRBV6-6 and TRBJ1-3, with a tentative D call TRBD1 (5 bases). In germline, CDR1 is MNHNY, CDR2 SVGAGI (reference sequence). The CDR3 is made up of 15 amino acids. Trimming shortened V by 2 bases and J by 0 bases, and 8 bases separated the two germline ends. The CDR3 DNA follows: TGTGCCAGCAGTTACGGGGCCCCCTCTGGAAACACCATATATTTT. This gives the protein CASSYGAPSGNTIYF.

A few counts support this clone. Other DNA sequences in this specimen translate into the identical CDR3. This chain uses TRBV5-1 with TRBJ2-5; D is undetermined. The CDR3 is 13 amino acids. Germline values: CDR1 SGHRS, CDR2 YFSETQ. Trimming took 0 bases from V and 2 from J, leaving 5 bases between them. CDR3 in amino acids: CASSLGVQETQYF. CDR3 coding DNA: TGCGCCAGCAGCTTGGGAGTACAAGAGACCCAGTACTTC. Complete variable domain (other parts from reference TRBV5-1 and TRBJ2-5): KAGVTQTPRYLIKTRGQQVTLSCSPISGHRSVSWYQQTPGQGLQFLFEYFSETQRNKGNFPGRFSGRQFSNSRSEMNVSTLELGDSALYLCASSLGVQETQYFGPGTRLLVL.

The rearrangement joins TRBV19 to TRBJ1-5; no clear D. Germline CDR1 and CDR2: LNHDA and SQIVND (reference sequence). V dropped 5 bases and J dropped 0 bases, with 11 bases sitting between them. The CDR3 totals 15 residues. The CDR3 loop reads CASSSLHSSNQPQHF. CDR3 coding DNA: TGTGCCAGTAGTTCCCTCCACAGTAGCAATCAGCCCCAGCATTTT.

J is TRBJ2-1 and V is TRBV5-6; TRBD1 is a possible D gene (6 bases). Germline V lookup: CDR1 SGHDT, CDR2 YYEEEE. CDR3 length: 17 amino acids. Trimming took 2 bases from V and 6 from J, leaving 21 bases between them. CDR3 bases: TGTGCCAGCAGCTTTTTACAGGGTATTAGTGCGGGCAATGAGCAGTTCTTC. Its translation: CASSFLQGISAGNEQFF.

This sequence joins TRBV7-9 and TRBJ1-5; 8 positions match TRBD1. The CDR3 has 16 residues. Looked up from germline, CDR1 is SEHNR and CDR2 is FQNEAQ (reference sequence). Germline trimming cut 4 bases from V and 4 bases from J; bases unmatched to any gene: 9. CDR3 sequence reads: CASSSHLDRENQPQHF. The CDR3 DNA sequence: TGTGCCAGCAGCTCCCATTTGGACAGGGAAAATCAGCCCCAGCATTTT. The full variable domain, completed using reference TRBV7-9 and TRBJ1-5, is DTGVSQNPRHKITKRGQNVTFRCDPISEHNRLYWYRQTLGQGPEFLTYFQNEAQLEKSRLLSDRFSAERPKGSFSTLEIQRTEQGDSAMYLCASSSHLDRENQPQHFGDGTRLSIL.

This clone is a singleton in its sample. The rearrangement joins TRBV5-1 to TRBJ2-3; no clear D. The germline V gene encodes CDR1 SGHRS and CDR2 YFSETQ. This CDR3 is 16 amino acids long. The V and J ends lost 0 bases and 0 bases respectively, with 11 bases between them. CDR3 amino acids: CASSLARLESTDTQYF. The CDR3, as DNA: TGCGCCAGCAGCTTGGCCCGGCTAGAGAGCACAGATACGCAGTATTTT.

The chain uses TRBV18 and TRBJ1-2; D not certain. The CDR3 is made up of 14 amino acids. With 3 bases removed from V and 1 base from J, the gap between germline ends came to 9 bases. CDR1 and CDR2 from the germline V gene are KGHSH and LQKENI. CDR3 nucleotides: TGTGCCAGCTCACCGTCGGGAGGTAACTATGGCTACACCTTC. Translating it yields CASSPSGGNYGYTF.

The gene calls are TRBV5-4 and TRBJ2-3; maybe TRBD2 (7 bases). V was cut by 2 bases and J by 2 bases, with 15 bases left in between. Germline V gene lookup returns CDR1 SGHNT and CDR2 YYREEE (reference sequence). This CDR3 comprises 16 residues. The CDR3: CASSFPYGGPTDTQYF. The CDR3 region has the DNA TGTGCCAGCAGCTTTCCATACGGGGGGCCCACAGATACGCAGTATTTT.

The chain is built from TRBV4-3 and TRBJ1-2; D is possibly TRBD1 (5 bases). CDR1 LGHNA and CDR2 YSLEER come from the germline V gene. Trimming removed 1 base at V and 7 bases at J, with 13 bases between. CDR3 length: 14 amino acids. The CDR3 DNA is TGCGCCAGCAGCCAAGTGCAGGGTAAGGGTGGCTACACCTTC. It is translated as CASSQVQGKGGYTF.

The CDR3 here is CASSTPGLKVDYGYTF. As DNA, the CDR3 is TGTGCCAGTAGTACCCCGGGACTCAAGGTGGACTATGGCTACACCTTC. This rearrangement joins TRBV19 to TRBJ1-2; possible D gene TRBD1, 5 bases. From germline, CDR1 is LNHDA and CDR2 SQIVND (reference sequence). The length of the CDR3 is 16 residues. V shed 4 bases and J shed 3 bases, with 18 bases lying between them. The entire variable domain, with the rest obtained from reference TRBV19 and TRBJ1-2, is as follows: DGGITQSPKYLFRKEGQNVTLSCEQNLNHDAMYWYRQDPGQGLRLIYYSQIVNDFQKGDIAEGYSVSREKKESFPLTVTSAQKNPTAFYLCASSTPGLKVDYGYTFGSGTRLTVV.

V and J are TRBV5-4 and TRBJ2-5; 11 positions match TRBD2. The CDR3 is made up of 16 amino acids. Germline V lookup: CDR1 SGHNT, CDR2 YYREEE (reference sequence). The ends lost 4 bases at V and 1 base at J; junction bases unmatched: 6. The CDR3 loop reads CASSPPLAGVQETQYF. CDR3 sequence (DNA): TGTGCCAGCAGCCCTCCACTAGCGGGGGTCCAAGAGACCCAGTACTTC. The full variable domain, its missing parts supplied by reference TRBV5-4 and TRBJ2-5, is ETGVTQSPTHLIKTRGQQVTLRCSSQSGHNTVSWYQQALGQGPQFIFQYYREEENGRGNFPPRFSGLQFPNYSSELNVNALELDDSALYLCASSPPLAGVQETQYFGPGTRLLVL.

The rearrangement joins TRBV11-2 to TRBJ1-5; D remains ambiguous. The CDR3 contains 13 residues. Germline V lookup: CDR1 SGHAT, CDR2 FQNNGV. Trimming left V 1 base short and J 6 bases short, with 7 bases between. The CDR3 reads CASSLVRGQPQHF. The DNA of the CDR3 is TGTGCCAGCAGCTTAGTCCGCGGTCAGCCCCAGCATTTT.

This clone turned up a few times. This chain connects TRBV5-1 to TRBJ1-2, with D perhaps TRBD1 (6 bases). Trimming cost V 4 bases and J 4 bases, with 14 bases left between them. The CDR3 extends over 14 amino acids. Germline values: CDR1 SGHRS, CDR2 YFSETQ. CDR3 sequence (DNA): TGCGCCAGCAGCCGCGGGGGCGAGGGCTATGGCTACACCTTC. It is translated as CASSRGGEGYGYTF.

The V and J genes are TRBV30 and TRBJ1-4, with 7 bases lining up with TRBD1. The CDR3 is 15 amino acids. CDR1 and CDR2 from the germline V gene are GTSNPN and SVGIG (reference sequence). The ends lost 1 base at V and 6 bases at J; junction bases unmatched: 8. CDR3 in DNA: TGTGCCTGGAGTGATACCGGGACAGCTTATGAAAAACTGTTTTTT. Encoded protein: CAWSDTGTAYEKLFF. The variable domain in full, completed from reference TRBV30 and TRBJ1-4, reads SQTIHQWPATLVQPVGSPLSLECTVEGTSNPNLYWYRQAAGRGLQLLFYSVGIGQISSEVPQNLSASRPQDRQFILSSKKLLLSDSGFYLCAWSDTGTAYEKLFFGSGTQLSVL.

J is TRBJ2-7 and V is TRBV4-2; perhaps TRBD2 as D (6 bases). Trimming removed 4 bases at V and 2 bases at J, with 9 bases between. This CDR3 comprises 13 residues. In germline, CDR1 is LGHNA, CDR2 YNFKEQ. The CDR3 nucleotides read TGTGCCAGCAGCCTGGGACTCGCCTACGAGCAGTACTTC. This sequence encodes CASSLGLAYEQYF.

V gene TRBV7-9 combines with J gene TRBJ1-4; no definite D call. Trimming took off 5 bases at V and 7 bases at J, with 17 bases between the two ends. The CDR3 runs to 15 residues. The germline V gene encodes CDR1 SEHNR and CDR2 FQNEAQ (reference sequence). CDR3 coding DNA: TGTGCCAGCAGCCCCTCTGGAGCGCAGACTGAAAAACTGTTTTTT. Protein sequence: CASSPSGAQTEKLFF. The variable domain in full, completed from reference TRBV7-9 and TRBJ1-4, reads DTGVSQNPRHKITKRGQNVTFRCDPISEHNRLYWYRQTLGQGPEFLTYFQNEAQLEKSRLLSDRFSAERPKGSFSTLEIQRTEQGDSAMYLCASSPSGAQTEKLFFGSGTQLSVL.

The chain employs TRBV4-1 and TRBJ2-3; maybe TRBD2 (6 bases). Germline V gene sequence: CDR1 MGHRA, CDR2 YSYEKL. This CDR3 region has 15 residues. Trimming left V 2 bases short and J 4 bases short, with 13 bases between. CDR3 amino acids: CASSQRLVSADTQYF. The CDR3 bases are TGCGCCAGCAGCCAAAGACTAGTTTCCGCAGATACGCAGTATTTT.

Here the CDR3 reads CASSIWGGGMEELFF. The CDR3 region has the DNA TGTGCCAGTAGTATATGGGGTGGGGGCATGGAAGAACTGTTTTTT. This sequence joins TRBV19 and TRBJ1-4; maybe TRBD1 (6 bases). Per germline, CDR1 LNHDA and CDR2 SQIVND (reference sequence). The V gene lost 2 bases and the J gene lost 12 bases, with 19 bases spanning the gap. The length of the CDR3 is 15 residues.

The DNA of the CDR3 is TGTGCCAGCAAGGAGAGGGGGGAGACCCAGTACTTC. This codes for CASKERGETQYF. V is TRBV2 and J is TRBJ2-5; a weak D match, TRBD1 (6 bases). V lost 7 bases to trimming and J lost 5 bases, with 11 bases between them. CDR3 length equals 12 residues. Germline V lookup: CDR1 SNHLY, CDR2 FYNNEI.

This sequence joins TRBV9 and TRBJ1-6; TRBD1 matches 7 bases. Germline V gene sequence: CDR1 SGDLS, CDR2 YYNGEE. The CDR3 sequence is 16 residues long. Trimming at V came to 3 bases and at J to 7 bases, leaving 10 bases not matched to a gene. CDR3 protein: CASSGGLGTANSPLHF. CDR3 DNA: TGTGCCAGCAGCGGAGGTCTAGGGACAGCAAATTCACCCCTCCACTTT.

The CDR3 here is CASTIPRGPRTEAFF. DNA for the CDR3: TGTGCCAGTACCATTCCCAGGGGGCCGAGGACTGAAGCTTTCTTT. The rearrangement links TRBV19 to TRBJ1-1, with 8 bases lining up with TRBD1. V trimming: 7 bases; J trimming: 5 bases; junction bases outside the gene matches: 12. CDR1 and CDR2 (germline): LNHDA, SQIVND (reference sequence). The CDR3 is 15 amino acids.